This TCR beta chain was identified during a study of T cell changes during pregnancy in multiple sclerosis. TCRdb's copy holds only in-frame clones and misses some; the assay was immunoSEQ multiplex PCR. The table includes around 30,000 clones, 90% detected once. V was clipped by 5 bases and J by 5 bases, with 21 bases between them. CDR3 length equals 16 residues. The germline gives CDR1 MNHEY, CDR2 SMNVEV (reference sequence). This TCR was sampled from a female donor in good health, enrolled as a control in a pregnancy study. The chain employs TRBV27 and TRBJ1-1, with no clear D. The source material was CD4+ T cells from peripheral blood mononuclear cells, sampled in the third trimester of pregnancy. DNA of the CDR3: TGTGCCAGCAGTCCAGCGGGTTTTCGGGAAGGGACTGAAGCTTTCTTT. Translation gives CASSPAGFREGTEAFF.